One T cell receptor beta chain is described in this entry. This sample was included in a study of blood T cell repertoires in COVID-19. Study overall: Acute-phase and convalescent COVID-19 samples originated in the United States, Italy and Spain. PBMCs, B-cell-depleted T cells, or T cells were the source of the cDNA or gDNA that made up the material.

The V gene's germline CDR1 is GTSNPN and CDR2 SVGIG (reference sequence). The CDR3 sequence is 20 residues long. Trimming cost V 5 bases and J 0 bases; bases outside gene matches: 19. Source study methods: Amplification from reference gene primers served as the basis for estimated nucleated cell counts. The table came from immunoSEQ multiplex PCR; TCRdb's copy has only in-frame clones and leaves some out. The V and J calls and clone size are taken from that table; D and trimming were inferred from the DNA. The sample has 130,000 to 150,000 clones; around 81% are singletons. Sequenced material: peripheral blood. The TCR originated in a human donor with acute or convalescent COVID-19. The donor label of this sample is uncertain. The chain recombines TRBV30 with TRBJ2-2, with 9 bases matching TRBD2. The CDR3 is CAWGTFSGTSFVSNTGELFF. Here the CDR3 DNA reads TGTGCCTGGGGGACTTTCTCCGGGACTAGCTTTGTATCGAACACCGGGGAGCTGTTTTTT.